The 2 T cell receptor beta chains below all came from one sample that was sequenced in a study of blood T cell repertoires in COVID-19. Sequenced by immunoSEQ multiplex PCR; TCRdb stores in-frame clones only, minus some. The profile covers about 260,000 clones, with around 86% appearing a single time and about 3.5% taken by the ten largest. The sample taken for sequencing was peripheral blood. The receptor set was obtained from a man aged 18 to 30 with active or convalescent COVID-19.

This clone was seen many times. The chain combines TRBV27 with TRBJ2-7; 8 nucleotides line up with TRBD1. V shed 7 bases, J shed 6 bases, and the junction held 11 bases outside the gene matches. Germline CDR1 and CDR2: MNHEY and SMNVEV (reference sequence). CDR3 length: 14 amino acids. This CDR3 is CASTPGGSLGEQYF. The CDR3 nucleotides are TGTGCCAGCACCCCAGGGGGCTCTCTCGGCGAGCAGTACTTC.

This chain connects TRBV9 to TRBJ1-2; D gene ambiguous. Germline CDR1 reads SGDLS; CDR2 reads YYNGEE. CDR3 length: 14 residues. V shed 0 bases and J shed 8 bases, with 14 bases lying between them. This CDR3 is CASSVARANRGYTF. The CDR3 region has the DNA TGTGCCAGCAGCGTAGCTCGTGCAAATCGGGGCTACACCTTC.